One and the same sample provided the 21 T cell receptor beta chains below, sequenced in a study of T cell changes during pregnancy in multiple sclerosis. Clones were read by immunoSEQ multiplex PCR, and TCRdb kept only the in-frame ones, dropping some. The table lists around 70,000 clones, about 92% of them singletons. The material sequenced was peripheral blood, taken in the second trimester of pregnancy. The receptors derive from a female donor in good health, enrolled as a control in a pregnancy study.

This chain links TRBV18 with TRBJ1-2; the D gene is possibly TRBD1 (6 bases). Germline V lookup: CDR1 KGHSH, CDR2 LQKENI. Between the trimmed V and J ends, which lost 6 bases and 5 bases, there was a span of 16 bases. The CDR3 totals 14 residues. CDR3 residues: CASSLQGPFYGYTF. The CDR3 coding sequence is TGTGCCAGCTCGCTACAGGGACCCTTTTATGGCTACACCTTC.

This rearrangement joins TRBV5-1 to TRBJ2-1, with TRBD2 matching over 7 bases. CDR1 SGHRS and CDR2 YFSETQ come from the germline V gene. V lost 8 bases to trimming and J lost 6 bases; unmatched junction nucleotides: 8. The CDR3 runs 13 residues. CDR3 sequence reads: CASSGTNRNEQFF. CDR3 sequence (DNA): TGCGCCAGTTCCGGGACTAATCGCAATGAGCAGTTCTTC.

The CDR3 is CSVEATTSYEQYF. CDR3 DNA: TGCAGCGTTGAAGCGACGACTTCGTACGAGCAGTACTTC. This rearrangement joins TRBV29-1 to TRBJ2-7, with D uncertain. Trimming removed 1 base at V and 4 bases at J, with 11 bases between. This CDR3 is built from 13 residues. The germline V gene has CDR1 SQVTM and CDR2 ANQGSEA.

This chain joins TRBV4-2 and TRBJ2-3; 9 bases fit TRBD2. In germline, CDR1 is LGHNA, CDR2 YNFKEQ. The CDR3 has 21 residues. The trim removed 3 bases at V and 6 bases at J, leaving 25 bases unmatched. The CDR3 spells CASSQGFSGLALVGSRDTQYF. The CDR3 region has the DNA TGTGCCAGCAGCCAGGGTTTTTCGGGACTAGCATTAGTGGGGTCTCGGGATACGCAGTATTTT.

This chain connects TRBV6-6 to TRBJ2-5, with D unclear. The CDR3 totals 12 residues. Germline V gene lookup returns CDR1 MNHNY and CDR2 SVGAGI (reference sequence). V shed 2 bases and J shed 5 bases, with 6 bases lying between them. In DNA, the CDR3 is TGTGCCAGCAGTTACGGAGCGGAGACCCAGTACTTC. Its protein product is CASSYGAETQYF.

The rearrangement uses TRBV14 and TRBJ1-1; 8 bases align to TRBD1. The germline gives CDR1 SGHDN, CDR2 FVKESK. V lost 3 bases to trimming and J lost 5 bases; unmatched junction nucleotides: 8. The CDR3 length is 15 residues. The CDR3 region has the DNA TGTGCCAGCAGCCAGGAAGACAGGGGCTGGACTGAAGCTTTCTTT. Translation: CASSQEDRGWTEAFF.

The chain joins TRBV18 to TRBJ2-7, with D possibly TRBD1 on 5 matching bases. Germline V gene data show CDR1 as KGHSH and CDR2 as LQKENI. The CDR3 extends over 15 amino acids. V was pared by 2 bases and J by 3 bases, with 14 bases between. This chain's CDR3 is CASSPSSSQGYEQYF. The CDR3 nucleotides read TGTGCCAGCTCACCAAGCTCTTCCCAGGGCTACGAGCAGTACTTC.

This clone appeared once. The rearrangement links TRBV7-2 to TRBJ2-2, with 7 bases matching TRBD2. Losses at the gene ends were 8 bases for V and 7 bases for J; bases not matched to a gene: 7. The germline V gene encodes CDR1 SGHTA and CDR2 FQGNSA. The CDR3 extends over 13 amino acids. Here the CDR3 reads CASSGGGYGELFF. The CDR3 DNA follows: TGTGCCAGCTCTGGCGGGGGTTACGGGGAGCTGTTTTTT.

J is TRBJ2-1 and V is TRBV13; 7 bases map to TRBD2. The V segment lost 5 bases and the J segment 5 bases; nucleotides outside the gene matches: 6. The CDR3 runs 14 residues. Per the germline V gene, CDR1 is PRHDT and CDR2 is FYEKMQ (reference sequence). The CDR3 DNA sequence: TGTGCCAGCAGCCCGGCGAGCGGGGACAATGAGCAGTTCTTC. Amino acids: CASSPASGDNEQFF.

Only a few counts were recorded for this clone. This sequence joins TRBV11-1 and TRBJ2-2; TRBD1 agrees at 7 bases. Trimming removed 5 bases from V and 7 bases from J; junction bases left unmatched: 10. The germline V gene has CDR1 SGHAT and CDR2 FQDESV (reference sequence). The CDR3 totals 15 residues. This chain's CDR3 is CASSPLTGKGGELFF. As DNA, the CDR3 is TGTGCCAGCAGCCCATTGACAGGGAAGGGCGGGGAGCTGTTTTTT.

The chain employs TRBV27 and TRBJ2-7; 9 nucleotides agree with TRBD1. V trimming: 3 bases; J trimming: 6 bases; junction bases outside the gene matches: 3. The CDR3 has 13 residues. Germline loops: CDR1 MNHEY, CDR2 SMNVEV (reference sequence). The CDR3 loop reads CASSLGQGIEQYF. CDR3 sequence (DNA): TGTGCCAGCAGTTTGGGACAGGGCATCGAGCAGTACTTC.

DNA of the CDR3: TGTGCCAGCAGTGAACTAGCGGGGGGAGAGACCCAGTACTTC. It encodes CASSELAGGETQYF. The rearrangement joins TRBV6-1 to TRBJ2-5; 11 bases align to TRBD2. With 2 bases clipped from V and 4 bases from J, the junction kept 0 bases outside the gene matches. Germline V gives CDR1 MNHNS, CDR2 SASEGT. The CDR3 has 14 amino acids.

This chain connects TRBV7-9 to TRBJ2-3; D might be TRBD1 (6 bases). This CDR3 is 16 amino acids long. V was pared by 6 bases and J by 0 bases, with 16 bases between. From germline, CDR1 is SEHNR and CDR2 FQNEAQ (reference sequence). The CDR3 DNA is TGTGCCAGCAGATCTCCGGGACAAAGAAGCACAGATACGCAGTATTTT. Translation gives CASRSPGQRSTDTQYF.

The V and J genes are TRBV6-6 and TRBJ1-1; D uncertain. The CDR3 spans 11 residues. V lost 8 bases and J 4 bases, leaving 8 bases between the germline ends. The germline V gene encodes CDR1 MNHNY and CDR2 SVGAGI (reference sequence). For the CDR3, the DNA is TGTGCCAGCTTGCAGGCCACTGAAGCTTTCTTT. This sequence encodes CASLQATEAFF.

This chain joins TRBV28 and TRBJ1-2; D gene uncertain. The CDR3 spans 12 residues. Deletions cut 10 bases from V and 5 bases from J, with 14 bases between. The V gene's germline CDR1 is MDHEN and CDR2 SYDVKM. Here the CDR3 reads CATYLPSYGYTF. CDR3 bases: TGTGCCACCTACCTTCCCTCGTATGGCTACACCTTC.

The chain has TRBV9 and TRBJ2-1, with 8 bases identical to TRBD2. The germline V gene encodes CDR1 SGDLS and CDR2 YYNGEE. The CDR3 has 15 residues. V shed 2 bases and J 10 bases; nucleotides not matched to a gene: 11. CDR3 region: CASSVGGGPGKEQFF. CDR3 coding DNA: TGTGCCAGCAGCGTCGGGGGGGGGCCAGGGAAGGAGCAGTTCTTC.

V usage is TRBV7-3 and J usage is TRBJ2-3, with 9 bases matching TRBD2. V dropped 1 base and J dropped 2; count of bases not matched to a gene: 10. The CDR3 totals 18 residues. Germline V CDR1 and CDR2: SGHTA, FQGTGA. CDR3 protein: CASSLNPPAGGLTDTQYF. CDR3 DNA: TGTGCCAGCAGCTTAAACCCCCCAGCGGGGGGACTCACAGATACGCAGTATTTT.

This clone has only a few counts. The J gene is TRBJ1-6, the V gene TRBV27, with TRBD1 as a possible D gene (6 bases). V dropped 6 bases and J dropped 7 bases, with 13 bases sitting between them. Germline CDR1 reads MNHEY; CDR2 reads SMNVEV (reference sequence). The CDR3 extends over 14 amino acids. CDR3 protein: CASSSGQRNSPLHF. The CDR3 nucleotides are TGTGCCAGCAGCAGCGGACAGAGGAATTCACCCCTCCACTTT.

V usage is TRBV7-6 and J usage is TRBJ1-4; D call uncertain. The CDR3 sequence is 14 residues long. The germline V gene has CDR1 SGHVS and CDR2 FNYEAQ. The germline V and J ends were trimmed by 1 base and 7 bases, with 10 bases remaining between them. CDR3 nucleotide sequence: TGTGCCAGCAGCTTAGGGCCTCCTGGTGAAAAACTGTTTTTT. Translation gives CASSLGPPGEKLFF.

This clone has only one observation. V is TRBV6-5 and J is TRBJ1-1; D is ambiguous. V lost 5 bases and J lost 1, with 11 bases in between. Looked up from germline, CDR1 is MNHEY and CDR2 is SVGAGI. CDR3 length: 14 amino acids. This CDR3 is CASSPILPNTEAFF. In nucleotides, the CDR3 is TGTGCCAGCAGTCCCATACTACCGAACACTGAAGCTTTCTTT.

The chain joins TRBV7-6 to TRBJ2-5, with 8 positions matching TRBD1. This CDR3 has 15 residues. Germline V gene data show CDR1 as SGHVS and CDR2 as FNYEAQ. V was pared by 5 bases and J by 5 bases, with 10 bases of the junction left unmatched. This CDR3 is CASSTRTGWEETQYF. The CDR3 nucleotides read TGTGCCAGCAGCACTCGGACAGGGTGGGAGGAGACCCAGTACTTC.